These 17 T cell receptor beta chains share one sample of origin, sequenced in a study of neurological immune-mediated disorders (dated by TCRdb to about 2019). To prepare the library, 5' RACE was applied. The data were produced on an Illumina HiSeq 2500. The public reads were run again by TCRdb, first through fastp at Q25 and then through MiXCR, and only productive beta chains were kept. Each record represents a unique CDR3 protein, reported with the most common genes and DNA among its rows. The sample has 45,000 to 60,000 distinct CDR3 sequences on record, less than 2.5% of them singletons. Around 3% of the sample rests with the top ten. Specimen: PBMCs. These receptors were obtained from a man over 45 with multiple sclerosis.

This clonotype showed up many times. The chain is built from TRBV6-5 and TRBJ2-1; TRBD1 aligns across 8 bases. The CDR3 covers 18 residues. Germline V gene data show CDR1 as MNHEY and CDR2 as SVGAGI. The J segment lost 4 bases and the V segment lost 0 bases, leaving 11 bases of the junction unmatched. The CDR3 protein is CASSYSNARRGLYNEQFF. The CDR3, as DNA: TGTGCCAGCAGTTACTCGAACGCGCGCAGGGGGCTTTACAATGAGCAGTTCTTC.

This clonotype was seen at least ten times. The chain uses TRBV11-2 and TRBJ2-1, with TRBD1 identical over 7 bases. The CDR3 contains 14 residues. Germline trimming cut 5 bases from V and 4 bases from J; bases unmatched to any gene: 5. Germline V lookup: CDR1 SGHAT, CDR2 FQNNGV. CDR3 sequence reads: CASSTGVSYNEQFF. CDR3 DNA sequence: TGTGCCAGCAGCACAGGGGTCTCTTACAATGAGCAGTTCTTC.

The sample holds many counts of this clonotype. V usage is TRBV20-1 and J usage is TRBJ2-1, with no clear D. The ends were cut back, 2 bases at V and 7 bases at J, with 12 bases in the middle. The CDR3 spans 13 residues. Looked up from germline, CDR1 is DFQATT and CDR2 is SNEGSKA (reference sequence). CDR3 amino acids: CSARSPTRNEQFF. The CDR3 DNA reads TGCAGTGCTAGATCGCCAACGAGGAATGAGCAGTTCTTC.

This clonotype was counted at least ten times. V gene TRBV7-2 combines with J gene TRBJ2-1; 10 nucleotides line up with TRBD1. This CDR3 is built from 16 residues. V was clipped by 4 bases and J by 6 bases; unmatched bases: 9. Germline CDR1 and CDR2: SGHTA and FQGNSA. The CDR3 loop reads CASSSLGWTGGNEQFF. DNA for the CDR3: TGTGCCAGCAGCTCCCTAGGCTGGACAGGGGGCAATGAGCAGTTCTTC. The whole variable domain, filled in from reference TRBV7-2 and TRBJ2-1, reads GAGVSQSPSNKVTEKGKDVELRCDPISGHTALYWYRQSLGQGLEFLIYFQGNSAPDKSGLPSDRFSAERTGGSVSTLTIQRTQQEDSAVYLCASSSLGWTGGNEQFFGPGTRLTVL.

This clonotype was seen ten or more times. The rearrangement uses TRBV20-1 and TRBJ1-2, with 12 bases fitting TRBD1. This CDR3 comprises 15 residues. J lost 4 bases, V lost 6 bases, and 9 bases had no gene match. The V gene's germline CDR1 is DFQATT and CDR2 SNEGSKA (reference sequence). In DNA, the CDR3 is TGCAGTGCCTGGGACAGGGGGCGAATCGGCTATGGCTACACCTTC. Its protein product is CSAWDRGRIGYGYTF.

Ten or more counts support this clonotype. An end of the junction differs from the germline gene, which may be a read error. The CDR3 loop is CASSLGQGNSPLHF. The CDR3 DNA follows: TGCGCCAGCAGCTTGGGACAGGGGAATTCACCCCTCCACTTT. The chain recombines TRBV6-6 with TRBJ1-6; 10 bases agree with TRBD1. Per germline, CDR1 MNHNY and CDR2 SVGAGI (reference sequence). The CDR3 runs to 14 residues.

This clonotype was counted at least ten times. The chain recombines TRBV6-5 with TRBJ1-2; D is undetermined. The CDR3 consists of 12 residues. CDR1 is MNHEY and CDR2 is SVGAGI in the germline V gene. The germline V and J ends were trimmed by 4 bases and 7 bases, with 10 bases remaining between them. The CDR3 sequence: CASSFGVGGYTF. The CDR3 DNA follows: TGTGCCAGCAGTTTCGGGGTGGGTGGCTACACCTTC.

For this clonotype: The CDR3 does not end in the conserved phenylalanine or tryptophan, so this is likely a read error. This chain joins TRBV7-2 and TRBJ2-7; 12 bases align to TRBD2. J lost 2 bases, V lost 6 bases, and 5 bases had no gene match. The CDR3 totals 15 residues. CDR1 is SGHTA and CDR2 is FQGNSA in the germline V gene. CDR3 nucleotides: TGTGCCAGCAGTTATAGGACTAGCGGGGCCTACGAGCAGTACAAC. Encoded protein: CASSYRTSGAYEQYN.

This clonotype has ten or more counts. DNA of the CDR3: TGCGCCAGCAGTACCGGACAGGGGACGGGAGAGACCCAGTACTTC. Its translation is CASSTGQGTGETQYF. V usage is TRBV5-1 and J usage is TRBJ2-5; TRBD1 matches 9 bases. This CDR3 comprises 15 residues. Unmatched junction bases numbered 9, after V lost 5 bases and J lost 4 bases. The germline gives CDR1 SGHRS, CDR2 YFSETQ.

Ten or more counts support this clonotype. This sequence joins TRBV27 and TRBJ1-1; no definite D call. The CDR3 is 13 residues long. Between the trimmed V and J ends, which lost 4 bases and 1 base, there was a span of 7 bases. Per germline, CDR1 MNHEY and CDR2 SMNVEV (reference sequence). The CDR3 DNA reads TGTGCCAGCAGTTGGGCAGAGAACACTGAAGCTTTCTTT. Translating it yields CASSWAENTEAFF.

This clonotype was recorded many times. The chain couples TRBV7-7 to TRBJ2-2; TRBD1 matches at 8 bases. CDR3 size: 14 residues. Germline V gene sequence: CDR1 SSHAT, CDR2 FNYEAQ (reference sequence). Trimming removed 2 bases from V and 5 bases from J; junction bases left unmatched: 1. CDR3 sequence (DNA): TGTGCCAGCAGCTTAAGACAGGGGACCGGGGAGCTGTTTTTT. Its protein is CASSLRQGTGELFF. Complete variable domain (other parts from reference TRBV7-7 and TRBJ2-2): GAGVSQSPRYKVTKRGQDVTLRCDPISSHATLYWYQQALGQGPEFLTYFNYEAQPDKSGLPSDRFSAERPEGSISTLTIQRTEQRDSAMYRCASSLRQGTGELFFGEGSRLTVL.

This clonotype is medium-sized. The chain's CDR3 is CASSVDGTGAYEQYF. The CDR3 bases are TGCGCCAGCAGCGTGGACGGGACAGGGGCCTACGAGCAGTACTTC. The chain has TRBV5-1 and TRBJ2-7, with 10 bases that match TRBD1. The trim removed 4 bases at V and 2 bases at J, leaving 6 bases unmatched. The CDR3 loop spans 15 amino acids. Germline CDR1 reads SGHRS; CDR2 reads YFSETQ.

This clonotype was seen ten or more times. CDR3 sequence reads: CASSARGGGLAKNIQYF. The CDR3 nucleotides are TGTGCCAGCAGCGCCCGGGGCGGGGGACTAGCCAAAAACATTCAGTACTTC. This chain links TRBV3-1 with TRBJ2-4, with 7 bases lining up with TRBD2. Unmatched junction bases numbered 10, after V lost 5 bases and J lost 0 bases. The CDR3 has 17 amino acids. Germline CDR1 LGHDT, CDR2 YNNKEL (reference sequence).

At least ten counts were recorded for this clonotype. This chain links TRBV18 with TRBJ2-4, with D tentatively TRBD1 (5 bases). The CDR3 consists of 14 residues. In germline, CDR1 is KGHSH, CDR2 LQKENI. V was pared by 1 base and J by 6 bases, with 10 bases between. CDR3: CASSPQQAANIQYF. CDR3 coding DNA: TGTGCCAGCTCACCACAACAGGCGGCAAACATTCAGTACTTC.

This clonotype is medium-sized (0.01 to 0.1%) within its sample. The V call is TRBV5-1, the J call TRBJ2-2; maybe TRBD1 (6 bases). There are 15 residues in the CDR3. Trimming shortened V by 1 base and J by 1 base, and 8 bases separated the two germline ends. Germline loops: CDR1 SGHRS, CDR2 YFSETQ. Written as DNA, the CDR3 is TGCGCCAGCAGCTTGTGGGGACAGAACACCGGGGAGCTGTTTTTT. Amino acid sequence: CASSLWGQNTGELFF.

This clonotype showed up many times. The chain joins TRBV20-1 to TRBJ2-2; a possible D gene is TRBD1 (5 bases). Germline CDR1 and CDR2: DFQATT and SNEGSKA (reference sequence). The V gene lost 3 bases and the J gene lost 8 bases, with 16 bases spanning the gap. The CDR3 loop spans 14 amino acids. CDR3 region: CSARDKGPRGELFF. The CDR3 DNA sequence: TGCAGTGCTAGGGACAAGGGTCCCCGGGGGGAGCTGTTTTTT.

This clonotype was found many times. This sequence joins TRBV10-3 and TRBJ2-7; maybe TRBD2 (6 bases). Germline lookup yields CDR1 ENHRY and CDR2 SYGVKD. V lost 2 bases, J lost 1 base, and 6 bases lay in between. The CDR3 is 13 amino acids. As DNA, the CDR3 is TGTGCCATCAGTGAGAGCGGGTCCTACGAGCAGTACTTC. This gives the protein CAISESGSYEQYF.